Following are 14 T cell receptor beta chains from one sample sequenced in a study of CD8+CD57+ T cells in acquired aplastic anemia. It was genomic DNA that served as the template for profiling TCR beta VDJ and CDR3. TCRdb ran MiXCR on the reads and lists one entry per CDR3 protein. The sample gives under 200,000 distinct CDR3 sequences, around 48% of which show up once; about 1.8% is in the top ten. An expansion of CD8+CD57+ cells by flow cytometry had been shown in patients chosen for sequencing. Specimen: sorted CD4+, CD8+, or CD8+CD57+ T cells (not recorded which) from PBMCs. The receptors stem from a human donor with aplastic anemia.

This clonotype appeared a few times. This CDR3 reads CATSQGGGYNEQFF. The CDR3 region has the DNA TGTGCCACCAGTCAAGGAGGGGGTTACAATGAGCAGTTCTTC. V is TRBV24-1 and J is TRBJ2-1, with D perhaps assigned TRBD1 or TRBD2 (6 bases each). Germline-derived CDR1 and CDR2 are KGHDR and SFDVKD. This CDR3 comprises 14 residues. Trimming removed 6 bases at V and 4 bases at J, with 12 bases between.

This clonotype was seen only a few times. This could be a read error, since a much larger clone is one nucleotide away. V and J are TRBV5-4 and TRBJ2-5, with a tentative D call TRBD2 (6 bases). Germline CDR1 is SGHNT and CDR2 is YYREEE (reference sequence). The CDR3 extends over 20 amino acids. Trimming cost V 3 bases and J 9 bases, with 36 bases left between them. The CDR3 region is CASSWSLARALSGIEEAQYF. The CDR3 DNA follows: TGTGCCAGCAGCTGGTCCCTAGCGCGGGCCCTCAGTGGGATCGAGGAGGCCCAGTACTTC. Together with reference TRBV5-4 and TRBJ2-5, the CDR3 gives the full variable domain: ETGVTQSPTHLIKTRGQQVTLRCSSQSGHNTVSWYQQALGQGPQFIFQYYREEENGRGNFPPRFSGLQFPNYSSELNVNALELDDSALYLCASSWSLARALSGIEEAQYFGPGTRLLVL.

The sample holds many counts of this clonotype. The rearrangement joins TRBV19 to TRBJ2-1, with 8 bases matching TRBD2. CDR3 size: 13 residues. Germline CDR1 reads LNHDA; CDR2 reads SQIVND (reference sequence). For the CDR3, the DNA is TGTGGGGCCGGGAGGGCCTCGGGCAATGAGCAGTTCTTC. The encoded protein is CGAGRASGNEQFF.

This clonotype has a handful of counts. This sequence joins TRBV2 and TRBJ2-7, with D unresolved. With 4 bases removed from V and 0 bases from J, the gap between germline ends came to 10 bases. The germline V gene has CDR1 SNHLY and CDR2 FYNNEI. The CDR3 is made up of 14 amino acids. CDR3 DNA: TGTGCCAGCAGTGTTATCAGGAGCTCCTACGAGCAGTACTTC. Amino acids: CASSVIRSSYEQYF.

This clonotype was detected many times. Here the CDR3 reads CASGWTGWYQPQHF. The CDR3 coding sequence is TGTGCTAGTGGTTGGACAGGTTGGTATCAGCCCCAGCATTTT. The chain has TRBV12-5 and TRBJ1-5, with TRBD1 matching over 7 bases. Germline CDR1 and CDR2: LGHNT and FRNRAP. The CDR3 has 14 amino acids. Trimming took 4 bases from V and 5 from J; bases not matched to a gene: 5.

This clonotype was seen only a few times. The V gene is TRBV10-3, the J gene TRBJ1-2, with D unresolved. V lost 0 bases and J 7 bases, leaving 12 bases between the germline ends. CDR1 is ENHRY, CDR2 SYGVKD, per germline. The CDR3 has 14 residues. DNA for the CDR3: TGTGCCATCAGTGAGTCCGCCACTGTGAGTGGCTACACCTTC. Protein sequence: CAISESATVSGYTF.

The chain is built from TRBV6-1 and TRBJ1-5; D ambiguous. Germline CDR1 is MNHNS and CDR2 is SASEGT. The length of the CDR3 is 14 residues. Trimming cost V 6 bases and J 0 bases, with 9 bases left between them. CDR3 region: CASSPVGSNQPQHF. CDR3 nucleotides: TGTGCCAGCAGCCCCGTCGGTAGCAATCAGCCCCAGCATTTT.

This clonotype occurred many times. The V and J genes are TRBV14 and TRBJ2-5; D remains unclear. This CDR3 is 14 amino acids long. Per the germline V gene, CDR1 is SGHDN and CDR2 is FVKESK. V lost 1 base and J 10 bases, leaving 16 bases between the germline ends. CDR3 residues: CASSQGLRSSVQYF. The CDR3 coding sequence is TGTGCCAGCAGCCAAGGATTACGGAGTTCGGTCCAGTACTTC.

This clonotype has ten or more counts. This sequence joins TRBV7-2 and TRBJ1-6, with D tentatively TRBD1 (6 bases). V lost 0 bases and J 0 bases, leaving 24 bases between the germline ends. This CDR3 has 22 amino acids. Germline CDR1 reads SGHTA; CDR2 reads FQGNSA. The CDR3 DNA is TGTGCCAGCAGCTTAGCGCTCCTCGGGGGCGAGCGACCTAGCTCCTATAATTCACCCCTCCACTTT. Translating gives CASSLALLGGERPSSYNSPLHF.

The rearrangement links TRBV7-6 to TRBJ2-1; no clear D gene. The CDR3 length is 12 residues. The germline gives CDR1 SGHVS, CDR2 FNYEAQ. Trimming shortened V by 5 bases and J by 5 bases, and 7 bases separated the two germline ends. The CDR3 coding sequence is TGTGCCAGCAGCCCCTCGGACAATGAGCAGTTCTTC. As protein: CASSPSDNEQFF.

This chain connects TRBV6-1 to TRBJ2-7; D not certain. The CDR3 runs 13 residues. Looked up from germline, CDR1 is MNHNS and CDR2 is SASEGT. V lost 2 bases and J lost 2, with 7 bases in between. The DNA for the CDR3 is TGTGCCAGCAGTGAAAAGGTCGCCTACGAGCAGTACTTC. Protein product: CASSEKVAYEQYF.

The chain has TRBV10-1 and TRBJ2-5; 9 nucleotides line up with TRBD1. The CDR3 loop spans 15 amino acids. The germline V gene encodes CDR1 WNHNN and CDR2 SYGVQD (reference sequence). V shed 0 bases and J 4 bases; nucleotides not matched to a gene: 3. The CDR3 region is CASSESDRGGETQYF. Written as DNA, the CDR3 is TGCGCCAGCAGTGAGTCTGACAGGGGGGGAGAGACCCAGTACTTC.

This chain links TRBV11-1 with TRBJ2-7; 8 nucleotides agree with TRBD1. With 4 bases clipped from V and 7 bases from J, the junction kept 18 bases outside the gene matches. Germline assignment: CDR1 SGHAT and CDR2 FQDESV (reference sequence). The CDR3 has 17 amino acids. CDR3 loop: CASSWTGSQFVVGEQYF. Written as DNA, the CDR3 is TGTGCCAGCAGCTGGACAGGGAGCCAGTTCGTAGTGGGTGAGCAGTACTTC.

This chain joins TRBV12-3 or TRBV12-4 and TRBJ1-1; D is unresolved. The CDR3 is 13 amino acids. V lost 2 bases to trimming and J lost 1 base, with 5 bases between them. CDR3 in DNA: TGTGCCAGCAGTTTACCCGAGAACACTGAAGCTTTCTTT. This gives the protein CASSLPENTEAFF.